This TCR beta chain was profiled in a study of T cell responses to AZD1222 COVID-19 vaccine. Assay used: immunoSEQ multiplex PCR; TCRdb lists only in-frame clones, some missing. In the table there are about 150,000 clones, more than 85% of which are singletons. The count of this clone is one. CDR1 SGHRS and CDR2 YFSETQ come from the germline V gene. The CDR3 is made up of 15 amino acids. Trimming stripped 1 base from V and 6 bases from J, with 16 bases between. The chain joins TRBV5-1 to TRBJ1-1; perhaps TRBD1 as D (6 bases). This clonotype was obtained from an adult in good health. Sequencing used peripheral blood, obtained on day 0 of AZD1222 vaccination. The CDR3 here is CASSLWGRGTPEAFF. CDR3 coding DNA: TGCGCCAGCAGCTTGTGGGGGCGGGGCACTCCTGAAGCTTTCTTT.